This record looks at one T cell receptor (beta chain) sequence and its context. Its antigen is still unknown. Base qualities are not recorded, but no much larger clone differs from it by a single base. The data are from a study of PD-1 blockade in classical Hodgkin lymphoma (dated by TCRdb to about 2020). Regarding the study in general: Nivolumab dosing was 3 mg/kg intravenously every 2 weeks, continuing until either disease progression or unacceptable toxicity. The study used CyTOF and TCR beta sequencing to define a peripheral blood immune signature of response to PD-1 blockade in classical Hodgkin lymphoma. On the study overall, not on this receptor specifically: The study was limited to a single clinical trial cohort, and causes of repertoire differences, possibly disease activity or prior therapy, remained undefined. By C4D1, a significant rise was seen in CD4+ TCR diversity but not in CD8+ TCR diversity (p=0.0027 vs p=0.16), and the rise was most apparent among complete responders (p=0.02). Baseline TCR diversity was reported to be lower in newly diagnosed patients than in healthy donors and to be lower still in relapsed/refractory patients. Trial patients achieving complete response had baseline diversity similar to newly diagnosed patients, whereas partial responders and progressors had significantly lower diversity. Patients starting nivolumab less than 1 year after ASCT had lower diversity and were excluded from later analyses to avoid confounding by immune reconstitution.

Genomic DNA was isolated using the Qiagen DNeasy kit from unsorted PBMCs as well as from negatively selected CD4+ and CD8+ fractions. TCR beta CDR3 regions were subjected to amplification by immunoSEQ multiplex PCR with primers that anneal to V and J segments. A synthetic immune receptor repertoire was used to minimize amplification bias, and remaining bias was computationally removed after sequencing. The published analysis was carried out like this. Custom Python scripts were used to quantify repertoire diversity as the Shannon entropy index. The unsorted, CD4+ and CD8+ repertoires were each analyzed separately, with the exception of combined analyses, where CD4+ and CD8+ sequences were merged in silico. A clone was considered expanded if an increase in frequency of at least 2-fold after treatment relative to C1D1 was found, and a pseudocount of 0.5 was applied to clones undetected at baseline. Clones with 0 or 1 copy at C1D1 were defined as singleton clones, while clones with 2 or more copies were defined as non-singleton clones. By matching protein sequences in sorted samples from the same patient, clones expanded in unsorted samples were annotated as CD4+, CD8+ or unknown. Wilcoxon tests on paired samples were used to test diversity changes from C1D1 to C4D1. TCRdb obtained this table from immuneACCESS and retained in-frame rearrangements with V and J assigned. These tables miss some clones; where compared with another copy, unresolved V genes account for less than half of the shortfall, and the remainder is unexplained. Clone size and the V and J calls come from that table; the DNA yielded D and trimming. The sample yields some 46,000 clones; over 70% were counted once. The ten largest account for roughly 20% of the sample.

The time point label here, explained by the study, means: cycle 2 day 1 (C2D1) of nivolumab. Every trial patient had relapsed following autologous stem cell transplantation, and prior brentuximab vedotin exposure was what differed among cohorts A, B and C. The trial cohort was composed of 55 to 65 patients with relapsed/refractory classical Hodgkin lymphoma, for whom complete response, partial response or progressive disease was recorded as best overall response. In the multi-cohort phase II CheckMate 205 trial, trial patients received single-agent nivolumab. Best overall response was determined by an independent review committee according to the 2007 International Working Group response criteria. PBMCs from the trial were collected at three points: immediately before nivolumab initiation (C1D1), and during therapy at cycle 2 day 1 and cycle 4 day 1. Peripheral blood was collected in 8 mL Vacutainer Cell Preparation Tubes, from which PBMCs were isolated by centrifugation and then cryopreserved.

The sequence was obtained from a human donor with classical Hodgkin lymphoma. The specimen was peripheral blood mononuclear cells (PBMCs), collected before the second cycle of nivolumab.

At the DNA level, the sequence is TGTGCCAGTACAGGGCTGATCTCTGGAAACACCATATATTTT. Its amino acids are CASTGLISGNTIYF. The chain is made from TRBV19 and TRBJ1-3; the D segment could be TRBD1, given 5 matching bases. The CDR3 numbers 14 residues from cysteine through phenylalanine. Only CDR3 DNA is held: 42 bases, read in frame from base 1. V is reduced by 7 bases and J by 0 bases, leaving a spacing of 10 bases between them. CDR1 is given as LNHDA and CDR2 as SQIVND, both from the germline V gene (reference sequence). The CDR3, completed at both ends by the reference TRBV19 and TRBJ1-3 genes, gives the full variable domain DGGITQSPKYLFRKEGQNVTLSCEQNLNHDAMYWYRQDPGQGLRLIYYSQIVNDFQKGDIAEGYSVSREKKESFPLTVTSAQKNPTAFYLCASTGLISGNTIYFGEGSWLTVV.